The entry below describes one T cell receptor beta chain. The protocol attached unique molecular identifiers to individual cDNA molecules. TCRdb reprocessed the 5' RACE reads with MiXCR, giving one entry per CDR3 protein. Of more than 50,000 distinct CDR3 sequences listed, over 9.5% were seen once; the top ten hold more than 8.5%. The J segment lost 4 bases and the V segment lost 1 base, leaving 6 bases of the junction unmatched. Looked up from germline, CDR1 is SGHNT and CDR2 is YYREEE (reference sequence). The CDR3 is 16 amino acids. This sample stems from a study of early T cells in non-severe SARS-CoV-2 infection.

The sequencing input was whole blood. This TCR was sampled from an adult who was a healthcare worker with PCR-confirmed SARS-CoV-2 infection or an uninfected control (not recorded which). The chain joins TRBV5-4 to TRBJ2-1; 9 nucleotides line up with TRBD1. CDR3 nucleotide sequence: TGTGCCAGCAGCTTGTTTGGGACAGGGTCGTACAATGAGCAGTTCTTC. This gives the protein CASSLFGTGSYNEQFF.